The entry that follows covers one T cell receptor beta chain sequence. It lacks a known antigen. No quality values exist for individual bases; no much larger clone is one base distant. This entry comes from a study of blood T cell repertoires in COVID-19 (dated by TCRdb to 2018 to 2020). Background on the whole study: Samples from collaborators originated in the United States, Italy and Spain and spanned both the acute and convalescent phases of COVID-19. Deeply sampled blood TCRbeta repertoires from subjects exposed to, actively infected with, or recovered from COVID-19 were included in the dataset. The material from the prospective study consisted of cDNA or gDNA derived from T cells, B-cell-depleted T cells, or PBMCs. The repertoires were released in a freely available public database meant as a resource for research on the immune response to SARS-CoV-2. HLA class I and class II types, where available, came from metadata supplied by the sample provider rather than from assay-based typing. The samples were drawn from the first 160 participants of the ongoing ImmuneRACE study and from over a thousand subjects provided by 6 global collaborators. Nearly every sample came with metadata listing a de-identified subject ID, COVID-19 status, age in years and sex. The paper's findings and limits, for the study overall: Clinical and demographic metadata were provided uncurated, with the amount varying by source and participant.

In Seattle, one collaborating source enrolled patients while the infection was active and tracked those patients longitudinally over the course of disease. Collaborating institutions collected whole blood in K2EDTA tubes following their own protocols. For TCRbeta analysis, collaborators shipped samples as frozen whole blood, isolated PBMCs, or DNA extracted from either of those sample types. TCRbeta CDR3 regions were amplified from genomic DNA using the immunoSEQ Assay, a bias-controlled multiplex PCR. The original methods were these. The number of nucleated cells in each sample was estimated from the amplification of reference gene primers within the assay. Sequence reads were collapsed and filtered to measure the absolute abundance of every unique TCRbeta CDR3 rearrangement. For each sample, productive Simpson clonality was calculated as the square root of Simpson's diversity index over productive rearrangements. Entries here come from immuneACCESS through TCRdb and include only in-frame sequences with V and J called. Some clones fail to appear in such tables; in the studies checked, an unresolved V gene covers under half of the shortfall, and the cause of the remainder is unknown. V, J and clone size are taken as reported in that table, and D and trimming were inferred from the DNA itself. The sample table lists tens of thousands of clones, approximately 85% of them with a count of one. The ten largest clones capture roughly 9.6% of the sample.

There are 13 amino acids in the CDR3, from cysteine to phenylalanine inclusive. Just CDR3 DNA is preserved here, 39 bases in frame from base 1. Via the germline V gene, CDR1 is SGHRS and CDR2 YFSETQ. V is reduced by 0 bases and J by 7 bases, leaving a spacing of 7 bases between them. The chain was built from TRBV5-1 and TRBJ2-2; the D gene is unclear. Sequenced material: peripheral blood. The TCR sequence derives from a man aged 45 to 65 with COVID-19, enrolled during active disease. The DNA sequence is TGCGCCAGCAGCTTGGTATCAGTCGGGGAGCTGTTTTTT. Translated, this is CASSLVSVGELFF.